Below are 26 T cell receptor beta chains sequenced from a single sample in a study of cytomegalovirus exposure and HLA in healthy donors. This PCR relied on a set of 60 Vbeta primers and 13 Jbeta primers. This table comes from immunoSEQ multiplex PCR, and its TCRdb copy is limited to in-frame clones, with some not included. The sample carries 170,000 or so clones, roughly 73% recorded once. Sequenced input: PBMCs. The origin of the receptors is a woman aged 25-40 years in good health and CMV-seronegative.

This clone was recorded only once. V gene TRBV5-1 combines with J gene TRBJ2-5; D might be TRBD2 (6 bases). Germline V lookup: CDR1 SGHRS, CDR2 YFSETQ. The CDR3 runs to 14 residues. V was cut by 2 bases and J by 3 bases, with 11 bases left in between. Here the CDR3 reads CASSFNPGEETQYF. CDR3 DNA: TGCGCCAGCAGCTTCAATCCGGGGGAAGAGACCCAGTACTTC.

This sequence joins TRBV5-1 and TRBJ2-3; 8 bases are shared with TRBD2. CDR1 is SGHRS, CDR2 YFSETQ, per germline. V was clipped by 4 bases and J by 1 base; unmatched bases: 11. This CDR3 has 17 amino acids. CDR3 amino acids: CASSPSLAGGRTDTQYF. CDR3 DNA sequence: TGCGCCAGCAGCCCCTCCCTGGCGGGGGGTCGCACAGATACGCAGTATTTT.

This sequence joins TRBV11-2 and TRBJ1-6; D possibly corresponds to TRBD1 (6 bases). Trimming removed 2 bases from V and 9 bases from J, with 14 bases in between. Germline V gene sequence: CDR1 SGHAT, CDR2 FQNNGV. This CDR3 is built from 15 residues. The CDR3 bases are TGTGCCAGCAGCTTAACGGTACAGGGTGTTTCACCCCTCCACTTT. It is translated as CASSLTVQGVSPLHF.

A word on this clone: A read error may produce the germline difference seen at one junction end. The chain couples TRBV7-9 to TRBJ1-2; D not certain. CDR3 size: 15 residues. Germline loops: CDR1 SEHNR, CDR2 FQNEAQ (reference sequence). The CDR3 loop reads CASSSMAGRNFGYTF. As DNA, the CDR3 is TGTGCCAGCAGCTCCATGGCCGGGAGGAACTTTGGCTACACCTTC.

The chain carries TRBV6-5 and TRBJ1-1, with D perhaps matching TRBD1 (6 bases). V lost 2 bases to trimming and J lost 3 bases, with 10 bases between them. In germline, CDR1 is MNHEY, CDR2 SVGAGI. The CDR3 has 14 residues. The CDR3 DNA sequence: TGTGCCAGCAGTTACGCACAGGGCGACACTGAAGCTTTCTTT. Translated: CASSYAQGDTEAFF.

This chain links TRBV6-1 with TRBJ1-4, with a tentative D call TRBD1 (6 bases). V dropped 4 bases and J dropped 8 bases, with 23 bases sitting between them. The CDR3 has 17 residues. CDR1 is MNHNS, CDR2 SASEGT, per germline. This CDR3 is CASSASSARGPAEKLFF. The CDR3 DNA reads as TGTGCCAGCAGTGCATCTTCAGCCAGGGGACCGGCAGAAAAACTGTTTTTT.

The rearrangement uses TRBV5-1 and TRBJ2-7; 9 bases match TRBD1. The CDR3 is made up of 15 amino acids. Germline values: CDR1 SGHRS, CDR2 YFSETQ. Trimming removed 4 bases from V and 7 bases from J; junction bases left unmatched: 12. CDR3 DNA sequence: TGCGCCAGCAGCACGACGGGACAGGGAATGGGGGAGCAGTACTTC. It encodes CASSTTGQGMGEQYF.

The chain carries TRBV11-2 and TRBJ2-3; D gene uncertain. Trimming removed 5 bases at V and 1 base at J, with 7 bases between. The V gene's germline CDR1 is SGHAT and CDR2 FQNNGV. This CDR3 contains 13 residues. CDR3 sequence: CASSNRRTDTQYF. The CDR3 DNA is TGTGCCAGCAGCAACAGACGCACAGATACGCAGTATTTT.

The chain employs TRBV11-3 and TRBJ2-2; 9 nucleotides agree with TRBD1. V was pared by 8 bases and J by 5 bases, with 9 bases of the junction left unmatched. From germline, CDR1 is SGHNT and CDR2 YENEEA. The CDR3 length is 15 residues. CDR3 nucleotides: TGTGCCAGCGGGACAGGGACGGGAAAAACCGGGGAGCTGTTTTTT. Amino acid sequence: CASGTGTGKTGELFF.

This sequence joins TRBV7-8 and TRBJ2-1; 8 bases line up with TRBD2. Trimming took 3 bases from V and 9 from J; bases not matched to a gene: 4. Germline CDR1 reads SGHVS; CDR2 reads FQNEAQ. The CDR3 totals 13 residues. This CDR3 is CASSLTSVGEQFF. CDR3 nucleotides: TGTGCCAGCAGCTTGACTAGCGTCGGTGAGCAGTTCTTC.

This rearrangement joins TRBV29-1 to TRBJ2-1; 12 positions match TRBD1. J lost 10 bases, V lost 6 bases, and 10 bases had no gene match. Germline V gene sequence: CDR1 SQVTM, CDR2 ANQGSEA. The CDR3 is 14 amino acids. The CDR3 DNA follows: TGCAGCGTCGGACCGGGACAGGGGGCCACGGAGCAGTTCTTC. This codes for CSVGPGQGATEQFF.

This clone was found once. This chain connects TRBV27 to TRBJ1-1, with D perhaps TRBD1 (6 bases). The CDR3 is 15 residues long. Germline V CDR1 and CDR2: MNHEY, SMNVEV (reference sequence). V was trimmed by 5 bases and J by 0 bases, leaving 13 bases between them. Here the CDR3 reads CASSTGQALNTEAFF. CDR3 coding DNA: TGTGCCAGCAGTACGGGACAAGCTTTGAACACTGAAGCTTTCTTT.

V is TRBV12-5 and J is TRBJ1-2, with 8 bases matching TRBD1. This CDR3 spans 14 amino acids. The germline V gene encodes CDR1 LGHNT and CDR2 FRNRAP. Losses at the gene ends were 1 base for V and 5 bases for J; bases not matched to a gene: 3. CDR3 coding DNA: TGTGCTAGTGGTTTGGGGGACAGGTATTATGGCTACACCTTC. It specifies CASGLGDRYYGYTF.

The V and J genes are TRBV7-3 and TRBJ2-1; unclear D gene. The ends were cut back, 8 bases at V and 6 bases at J, with 14 bases in the middle. Germline CDR1 SGHTA, CDR2 FQGTGA. The CDR3 is made up of 13 amino acids. The CDR3 DNA reads as TGTGCCAGCGCCCTGGAGCACACCAATGAGCAGTTCTTC. Its protein product is CASALEHTNEQFF.

Only one count was recorded for this clone. The rearrangement links TRBV5-1 to TRBJ2-1, with 7 bases identical to TRBD1. Trimming took 4 bases from V and 0 from J; bases not matched to a gene: 10. This CDR3 spans 17 amino acids. The germline V gene encodes CDR1 SGHRS and CDR2 YFSETQ. CDR3: CASSASPQGSSYNEQFF. The CDR3 region has the DNA TGCGCCAGCAGCGCCAGCCCACAGGGGAGCTCCTACAATGAGCAGTTCTTC.

A single count supports this clone. CDR3 coding DNA: TGCAGCGTTGGGGAACAGGGAACAGATACGCAGTATTTT. This encodes CSVGEQGTDTQYF. The chain combines TRBV29-1 with TRBJ2-3; D may be TRBD1 (6 bases). V lost 4 bases and J lost 3, with 11 bases in between. CDR3 length equals 13 residues. Germline-derived CDR1 and CDR2 are SQVTM and ANQGSEA.

V usage is TRBV5-1 and J usage is TRBJ2-7; D is perhaps TRBD2 (5 bases). Per the germline V gene, CDR1 is SGHRS and CDR2 is YFSETQ. V lost 0 bases, J lost 7 bases, and 14 bases lay in between. This CDR3 comprises 14 residues. CDR3: CASSLVDGRGEQYF. CDR3 DNA sequence: TGCGCCAGCAGCTTGGTTGATGGACGGGGAGAGCAGTACTTC.

The chain couples TRBV9 to TRBJ1-2, with D uncertain. Germline values: CDR1 SGDLS, CDR2 YYNGEE. The V end was cut by 4 bases, the J end by 1 base, with 17 bases between. The CDR3 runs 16 residues. This chain's CDR3 is CASSHVNTEDNYGYTF. CDR3 DNA: TGTGCCAGCAGCCACGTAAACACGGAGGATAACTATGGCTACACCTTC.

As for this clone: Different DNA sequences within this sample yield the same CDR3. The chain recombines TRBV18 with TRBJ1-5; 8 bases align to TRBD1. Germline V lookup: CDR1 KGHSH, CDR2 LQKENI. V dropped 1 base and J dropped 3; count of bases not matched to a gene: 2. The CDR3 consists of 15 residues. CDR3 sequence (DNA): TGTGCCAGCTCACCACAGACAGGGGACAATCAGCCCCAGCATTTT. It is translated as CASSPQTGDNQPQHF.

This clone came up once. J is TRBJ2-7 and V is TRBV7-2, with 9 bases lining up with TRBD2. The V gene end was trimmed by 1 base and the J gene end by 2 bases; junction bases not matched to a gene: 6. CDR1 is SGHTA, CDR2 FQGNSA, per germline. The CDR3 consists of 16 residues. CDR3 protein: CASSLDPSGGTYEQYF. The CDR3 nucleotides are TGTGCCAGCAGCTTAGATCCCAGCGGGGGGACCTACGAGCAGTACTTC.

V gene TRBV5-6 combines with J gene TRBJ2-7, with D possibly being TRBD1 (6 bases). V was cut by 5 bases and J by 4 bases, with 19 bases left in between. The CDR3 is 15 residues long. Looked up from germline, CDR1 is SGHDT and CDR2 is YYEEEE. CDR3 residues: CASRIRTLGAYEQYF. The CDR3 bases are TGTGCCAGCAGGATTCGGACCTTGGGGGCTTACGAGCAGTACTTC.

This clone was picked up one time. The rearrangement links TRBV5-5 to TRBJ2-7, with 8 bases identical to TRBD1. The CDR3 loop spans 14 amino acids. Trimming cost V 3 bases and J 4 bases; bases outside gene matches: 6. Germline V gives CDR1 SGHKS, CDR2 YYEKEE (reference sequence). The CDR3 loop reads CASSWDRSLYEQYF. The CDR3 DNA reads as TGTGCCAGCAGCTGGGACAGGTCCCTTTACGAGCAGTACTTC.

The chain couples TRBV6-1 to TRBJ1-5; D unclear. Germline lookup yields CDR1 MNHNS and CDR2 SASEGT. This CDR3 region has 13 residues. With 2 bases removed from V and 9 bases from J, the gap between germline ends came to 11 bases. CDR3 residues: CASSEPAGLPQHF. The CDR3 nucleotides are TGTGCCAGCAGTGAACCGGCCGGGTTGCCCCAGCATTTT.

The J gene is TRBJ1-2, the V gene TRBV10-3; TRBD1 might be the D (6 bases). The ends were cut back, 5 bases at V and 7 bases at J, with 20 bases in the middle. CDR1 is ENHRY and CDR2 is SYGVKD in the germline V gene. CDR3 length: 15 amino acids. As DNA, the CDR3 is TGTGCCATCAGTCCGGACGGGACACTTAGGCGTGGCTACACCTTC. Its translation: CAISPDGTLRRGYTF.

The chain has TRBV13 and TRBJ1-5; D is uncertain. This CDR3 spans 17 amino acids. Germline V CDR1 and CDR2: PRHDT, FYEKMQ (reference sequence). With 3 bases removed from V and 5 bases from J, the gap between germline ends came to 20 bases. CDR3 DNA sequence: TGTGCCAGCAGCTTCAATAGGGAGTGGAGGTTAGATCAGCCCCAGCATTTT. Translating it yields CASSFNREWRLDQPQHF.

Comment on this clone: A junction end diverges from the germline sequence, so it may reflect a read error. The rearrangement links TRBV7-2 to TRBJ2-6; possibly TRBD1 for D (5 bases). The germline CDR1 and CDR2 sequences are SGHTA and FQGNSA. The CDR3 spans 18 residues. CDR3 amino acids: CASSSLLAGSFGANGLTF. CDR3 bases: TGTGCCAGCAGCTCATTGTTGGCAGGGTCATTTGGGGCCAACGGCCTGACTTTC. Combining the CDR3 with reference TRBV7-2 and TRBJ2-6 gives the whole variable domain GAGVSQSPSNKVTEKGKDVELRCDPISGHTALYWYRQSLGQGLEFLIYFQGNSAPDKSGLPSDRFSAERTGGSVSTLTIQRTQQEDSAVYLCASSSLLAGSFGANGLTFGAGSRLTVL.